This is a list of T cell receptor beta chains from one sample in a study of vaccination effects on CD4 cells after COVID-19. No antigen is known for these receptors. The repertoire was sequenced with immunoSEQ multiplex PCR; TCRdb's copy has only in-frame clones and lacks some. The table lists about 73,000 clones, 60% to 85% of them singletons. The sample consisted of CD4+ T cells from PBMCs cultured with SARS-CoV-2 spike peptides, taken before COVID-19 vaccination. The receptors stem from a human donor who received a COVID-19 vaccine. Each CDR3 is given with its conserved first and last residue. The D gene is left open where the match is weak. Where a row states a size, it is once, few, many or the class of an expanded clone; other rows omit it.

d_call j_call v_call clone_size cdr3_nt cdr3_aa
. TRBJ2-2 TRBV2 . TGTGCCAGCAGGTCCCGGGACCGATACACCGGGGAGCTGTTTTTT CASRSRDRYTGELFF
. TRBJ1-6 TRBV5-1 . TGCGCCAGCACCCGGGCCTATCTGGGGAATTCACCCCTCCACTTT CASTRAYLGNSPLHF
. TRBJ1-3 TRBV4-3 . TGCGCCAGCAGCCAGTACAGGGTCAGTGCTGGAAACACCATATATTTT CASSQYRVSAGNTIYF
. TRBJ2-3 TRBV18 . TGTGCCAGCTCACTGCGAGGACAGATTAGCACAGATACGCAGTATTTT CASSLRGQISTDTQYF
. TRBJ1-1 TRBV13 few TGTGCCAGCAGCCCGGACCTAATGAACACTGAAGCTTTCTTT CASSPDLMNTEAFF
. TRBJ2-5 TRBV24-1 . TGTGCCACCAGTACCGCCGGGGTGAGGACAGAGACCCAGTACTTC CATSTAGVRTETQYF
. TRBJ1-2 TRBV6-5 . TGTGCCAGCAGTTACTCAGGGCCCCCCTATGGCTACACCTTC CASSYSGPPYGYTF
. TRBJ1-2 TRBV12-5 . TGTGCTAGTGGTTTGGGTATCGGCAGGGACTATGGCTACACCTTC CASGLGIGRDYGYTF
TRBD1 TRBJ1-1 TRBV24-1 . TGTGCCACCAGTGATTCGGGGACAGGGAACACTGAAGCTTTCTTT CATSDSGTGNTEAFF
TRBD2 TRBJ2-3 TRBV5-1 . TGCGCCAGCAGCCCAGGGACTAGCGGCCTCACAGATACGCAGTATTTT CASSPGTSGLTDTQYF
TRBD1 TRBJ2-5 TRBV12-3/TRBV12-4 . TGTGCCAGCAGTTTGGGACAGCCGGAGACCCAGTACTTC CASSLGQPETQYF
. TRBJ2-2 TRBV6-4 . TGTGCCAGCAGTGCACTAGCGAACACCGGGGAGCTGTTTTTT CASSALANTGELFF
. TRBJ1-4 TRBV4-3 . TGCGCCAGCAGCCTCAGGCCCCGACAGAATGAAAAACTGTTTTTT CASSLRPRQNEKLFF
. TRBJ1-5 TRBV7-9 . TGTGCCAGCAGCCCCTCTAGGGGAGGCAATCAGCCCCAGCATTTT CASSPSRGGNQPQHF
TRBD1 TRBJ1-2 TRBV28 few TGTGCCCATCAGACCAATGGACAGGGAGCTAACTATGGCTACACCTTC CAHQTNGQGANYGYTF
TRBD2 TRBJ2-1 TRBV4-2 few TGTGCCAGCAGCCAAGGTCCCCTCGCGGGGGGGCCGGGAGAGCAGTTCTTC CASSQGPLAGGPGEQFF
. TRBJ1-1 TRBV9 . TGTGCCAGCAGCGTGAGGGCGACGAACACTGAAGCTTTCTTT CASSVRATNTEAFF
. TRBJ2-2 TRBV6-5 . TGTGCCAGCAGTTACGAGGGGGGGAACACCGGGGAGCTGTTTTTT CASSYEGGNTGELFF
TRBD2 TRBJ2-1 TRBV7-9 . TGTGCCAGCAGCCCGGGGACTAGCGGGGGGGCCGTTGACAATGAGCAGTTCTTC CASSPGTSGGAVDNEQFF
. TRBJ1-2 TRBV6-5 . TGTGCCAGCAGTCAGGACAGAGCTAACTATGGCTACACCTTC CASSQDRANYGYTF
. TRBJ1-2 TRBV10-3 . TGTGCCATCAGTGGCCAACCCGGGAGCGGCTACACCTTC CAISGQPGSGYTF
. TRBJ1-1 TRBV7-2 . TGTGCCAGCAGCTTTACAGGGTGGCGCACTGAAGCTTTCTTT CASSFTGWRTEAFF
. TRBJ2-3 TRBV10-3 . TGTGCCATCAGTGACTCGGGCGGGGTGGATACGCAGTATTTT CAISDSGGVDTQYF
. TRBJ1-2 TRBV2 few TGTGCCAGCAGTGCTGCAGGGGACTACTATGGCTACACCTTC CASSAAGDYYGYTF
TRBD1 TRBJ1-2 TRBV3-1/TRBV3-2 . TGTGCCAGCAGCCAAGGGCAGAGGACAGGCGGCTACACCTTC CASSQGQRTGGYTF
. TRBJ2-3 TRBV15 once TGTGCCACCAGCAGAGGTCGCACAGATACGCAGTATTTT CATSRGRTDTQYF
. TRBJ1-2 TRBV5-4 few TGTGCCAGCAGCCCCGGCCGATACACCGATGGCTACACCTTC CASSPGRYTDGYTF
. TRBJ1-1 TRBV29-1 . TGCAGCGTTGAAGATCATCTCGGGGTGCGGACTGAAGCTTTCTTT CSVEDHLGVRTEAFF
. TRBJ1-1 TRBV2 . TGTGCCAGCAGTCGGGGGCCCCCTCGGGTCGGGAACACTGAAGCTTTCTTT CASSRGPPRVGNTEAFF
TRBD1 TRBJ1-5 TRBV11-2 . TGTGCCAGCAGCTTAGCCACGACAGGGTATAGCAATCAGCCCCAGCATTTT CASSLATTGYSNQPQHF
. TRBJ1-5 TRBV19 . TGTGCCAGTAGTATAGGCCATCAGCACAATCAGCCCCAGCATTTT CASSIGHQHNQPQHF
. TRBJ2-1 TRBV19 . TGTGCCAGTAGCTTACACAGGTACAATGAGCAGTTCTTC CASSLHRYNEQFF
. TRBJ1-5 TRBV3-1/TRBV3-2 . TGTGCCAGCAGCCAAATCGGCCTGCGGGGGCAGCCCCAGCATTTT CASSQIGLRGQPQHF
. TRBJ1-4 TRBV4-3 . TGCGCCAGCAGAGGTGCACCGGGACGGCTTAATGAAAAACTGTTTTTT CASRGAPGRLNEKLFF
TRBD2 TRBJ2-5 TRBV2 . TGTGCCAGCAGTGTTGCTAGCGGGGCAGAGACCCAGTACTTC CASSVASGAETQYF
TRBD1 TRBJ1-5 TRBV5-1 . TGCGCCAGCAGCCCAAATCTACAGGGGGGAGGCAATCAGCCCCAGCATTTT CASSPNLQGGGNQPQHF
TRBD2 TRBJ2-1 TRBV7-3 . TGTGCCAGCAGCTTTAGCGGGGGGGCAACCTACAATGAGCAGTTCTTC CASSFSGGATYNEQFF
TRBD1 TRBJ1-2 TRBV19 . TGTGCCAGTACCGCAAGACAGGGCCCCAACTATGGCTACACCTTC CASTARQGPNYGYTF
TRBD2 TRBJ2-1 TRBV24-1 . TGTGCCACCAGTGATCCTAGCGGGGGGGCATCCTACAATGAGCAGTTCTTC CATSDPSGGASYNEQFF
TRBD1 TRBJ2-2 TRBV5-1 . TGCGCCAGCAGCTTGGGCCCGACAGGGGTGGACACCGGGGAGCTGTTTTTT CASSLGPTGVDTGELFF
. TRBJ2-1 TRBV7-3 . TGTGCCAGCAGCTTATTGCTGGGTGAGCAGTTCTTC CASSLLLGEQFF
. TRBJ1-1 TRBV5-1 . TGCGCCAGCAGCTTGGCCGGTGGACGGGTGGGCACTGAAGCTTTCTTT CASSLAGGRVGTEAFF
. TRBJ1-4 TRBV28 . TGTGCCAGCAGACCCGGACAGCATGAAAAACTGTTTTTT CASRPGQHEKLFF
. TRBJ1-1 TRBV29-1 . TGCAGCGTTCTGACTCTGAACACTGAAGCTTTCTTT CSVLTLNTEAFF
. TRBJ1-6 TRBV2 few TGTGCCAGCAGTGGGCAGGGGAATTCACCCCTCCACTTT CASSGQGNSPLHF
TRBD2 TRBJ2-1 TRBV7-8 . TGTGCCAGCAGCAAAAGACTAGCGGGGGGGCTCAATGAGCAGTTCTTC CASSKRLAGGLNEQFF
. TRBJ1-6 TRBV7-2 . TGTGCCAGCAGCTTAGAGCAGGGTAATTCACCCCTCCACTTT CASSLEQGNSPLHF
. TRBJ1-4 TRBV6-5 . TGTGCCAGCCTCGGGGATGCAACTAATGAAAAACTGTTTTTT CASLGDATNEKLFF
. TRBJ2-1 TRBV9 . TGTGCCAGCAGCTTCTCCGTGGGCGGCTACAATGAGCAGTTCTTC CASSFSVGGYNEQFF
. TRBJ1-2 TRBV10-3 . TGTGCCATCAGTCCCTTCGGCAACACCTATGGCTACACCTTC CAISPFGNTYGYTF
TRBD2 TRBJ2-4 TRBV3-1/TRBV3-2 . TGTGCCAGCAGCCCTAGCGGGGGAAACATTCAGTACTTC CASSPSGGNIQYF
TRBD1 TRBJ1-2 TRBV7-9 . TGTGCCAGCACCCATACAGGGGTAGGAGGCTACACCTTC CASTHTGVGGYTF
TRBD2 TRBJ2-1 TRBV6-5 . TGTGCCAGCAGCTCCCCCGGGGGGGCAATTAATGAGCAGTTCTTC CASSSPGGAINEQFF
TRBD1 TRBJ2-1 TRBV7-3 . TGTGCCAGCAGCCCACAGGGGGCGGTAGGCAATGAGCAGTTCTTC CASSPQGAVGNEQFF
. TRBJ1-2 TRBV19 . TGTGCCAGTAGTTTGGGACACCCCTATGGCTACACCTTC CASSLGHPYGYTF
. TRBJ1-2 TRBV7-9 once TGTGCCAGCAGCCCTGACTCTCCGGTCCTTGGCTACACCTTC CASSPDSPVLGYTF
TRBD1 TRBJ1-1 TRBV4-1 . TGCGCCAGCAGCCAAGATGGAGGGGGACAGATCCCTTTGAACACTGAAGCTTTCTTT CASSQDGGGQIPLNTEAFF
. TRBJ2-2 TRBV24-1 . TGTGCCACCAGTCCCTGGCTCGGCACCGGGGAGCTGTTTTTT CATSPWLGTGELFF
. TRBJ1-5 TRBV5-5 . TGTGCCAGCAGCTTTAACAACGATCAGCCCCAGCATTTT CASSFNNDQPQHF